This T cell receptor beta chain was sequenced during a study of early T cells in non-severe SARS-CoV-2 infection. This clonotype was recorded many times. TCRdb fed the 5' RACE reads into MiXCR, producing one record per CDR3 protein. Of 95,000 to 150,000 distinct CDR3 sequences listed, more than 12% are singletons. From germline, CDR1 is WSHSY and CDR2 SAAADI. There are 13 residues in the CDR3. Trimming pared 2 bases from V and 7 bases from J, leaving 9 bases between. The clonotype comes from an adult who was a healthcare worker with PCR-confirmed SARS-CoV-2 infection or an uninfected control (not recorded which). Sequencing was performed on whole blood. The chain carries TRBV10-2 and TRBJ1-5; D possibly corresponds to TRBD1 (5 bases). In nucleotides, the CDR3 is TGCGCCAGCAGTGAGATGGGGGGACAGCCCCAGCATTTT. Encoded protein: CASSEMGGQPQHF.